This TCR beta chain came from a study of radiotherapy plus CTLA-4 blockade in lung cancer. As for the study in general: For 15% to 20% of patients, objective responses occurred, and approximately 33% had disease control.

This clone was seen only a few times. This CDR3 has 14 amino acids. Looked up from germline, CDR1 is MNHNS and CDR2 is SASEGT. Between the trimmed V and J ends, which lost 5 bases and 3 bases, there was a span of 11 bases. The protocol was immunoSEQ multiplex PCR, while the TCRdb copy is restricted to in-frame clones and leaves out a portion. Among roughly 110,000 clones, more than 75% were seen once, and the ten largest hold roughly 2.5%. Ipilimumab CTLA-4 blockade and focal radiation were given to patients with chemo-refractory metastatic non-small-cell lung cancer. The specimen comprised peripheral blood, sampled from a patient treated with radiotherapy plus ipilimumab. This TCR was sampled from a human donor with non-small cell lung cancer that progressed on radiotherapy plus ipilimumab. Some clones in this sample may be carry-over from other donors' samples. The V and J genes are TRBV6-1 and TRBJ1-3; tentatively, D is TRBD1 (5 bases). CDR3 sequence reads: CASSPWGFGNTIYF. The CDR3 DNA reads TGTGCCAGCAGTCCCTGGGGCTTTGGAAACACCATATATTTT.